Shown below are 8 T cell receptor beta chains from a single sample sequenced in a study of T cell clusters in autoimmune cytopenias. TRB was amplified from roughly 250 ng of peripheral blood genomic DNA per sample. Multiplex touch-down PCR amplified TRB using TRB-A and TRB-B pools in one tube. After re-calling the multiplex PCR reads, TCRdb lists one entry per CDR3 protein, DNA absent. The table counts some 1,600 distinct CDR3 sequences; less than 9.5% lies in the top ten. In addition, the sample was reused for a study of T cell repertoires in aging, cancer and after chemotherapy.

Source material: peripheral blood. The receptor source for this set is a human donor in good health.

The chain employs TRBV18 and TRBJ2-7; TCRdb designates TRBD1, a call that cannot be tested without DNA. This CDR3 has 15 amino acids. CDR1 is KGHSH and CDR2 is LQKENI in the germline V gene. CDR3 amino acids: CASSPTGQPNYEQYF.

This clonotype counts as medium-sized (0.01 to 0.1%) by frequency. The chain's CDR3 is CASSRGLAEGEQYF. This chain uses TRBV4-1 with TRBJ2-7; the TCRdb call, TRBD2, lacks DNA for checking. Germline loops: CDR1 MGHRA, CDR2 YSYEKL. The CDR3 totals 14 residues.

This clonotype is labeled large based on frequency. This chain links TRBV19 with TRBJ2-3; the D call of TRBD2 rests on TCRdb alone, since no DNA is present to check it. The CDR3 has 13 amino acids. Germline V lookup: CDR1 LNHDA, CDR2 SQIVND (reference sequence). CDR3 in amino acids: CATAGSGTDTQYF.

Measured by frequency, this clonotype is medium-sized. The CDR3 region is CASSLPGLHNEQFF. The V and J genes are TRBV12-3 or TRBV12-4 and TRBJ2-1; there is no DNA to check the TCRdb D call of TRBD1. This CDR3 is 14 amino acids long.

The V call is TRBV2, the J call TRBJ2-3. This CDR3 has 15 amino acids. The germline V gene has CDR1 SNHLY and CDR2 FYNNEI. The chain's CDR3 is CASSEAGSKGDTQYF.

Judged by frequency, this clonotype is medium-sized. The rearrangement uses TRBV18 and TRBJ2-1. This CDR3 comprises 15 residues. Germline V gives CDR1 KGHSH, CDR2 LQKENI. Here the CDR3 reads CASKNSLSSYNEQFF.

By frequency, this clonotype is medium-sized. The CDR3 protein is CASSLGTEGAKLFF. The rearrangement joins TRBV5-1 to TRBJ1-4; TCRdb designates TRBD1, a call that cannot be tested without DNA. The germline CDR1 and CDR2 sequences are SGHRS and YFSETQ. CDR3 length: 14 residues.

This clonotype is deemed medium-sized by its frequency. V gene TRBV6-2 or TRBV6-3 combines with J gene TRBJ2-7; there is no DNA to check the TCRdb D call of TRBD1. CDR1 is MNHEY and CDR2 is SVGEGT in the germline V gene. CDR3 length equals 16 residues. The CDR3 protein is CASSSHSQGVDYEQYF.